A single sample gave rise to the 7 T cell receptor beta chains below, sequenced in a study of blood T cell repertoires in COVID-19 (dated by TCRdb to 2019 to 2021). Library preparation employed the immunoSEQ multiplex PCR assay. In TCRdb, the immuneACCESS table is reduced to in-frame sequences with V and J assigned. These tables do not hold every clone; where another copy was compared, an unresolved V gene accounts for under half, and the others remain unexplained. The sample table records roughly 360,000 clones; approximately 89% of these occur just once. The ten biggest clones cover under 1.5% of the sample. The material sequenced was PBMCs or T cells enriched from blood (not recorded which). These receptors were obtained from a man aged 30-40 years who had recovered from COVID-19.

This clone came up once. The chain employs TRBV27 and TRBJ2-3; D possibly corresponds to TRBD2 (5 bases). CDR1 is MNHEY and CDR2 is SMNVEV in the germline V gene (reference sequence). CDR3 length equals 13 residues. V lost 5 bases, J lost 9 bases, and 15 bases lay in between. CDR3 nucleotides: TGTGCCAGCAGTCTAGCAAGGGAGTACACGCAGTATTTT. Protein sequence: CASSLAREYTQYF.

The chain carries TRBV6-1 and TRBJ1-2, with unresolved D. CDR1 is MNHNS, CDR2 SASEGT, per germline. The CDR3 consists of 16 residues. V was cut by 2 bases and J by 6 bases, with 19 bases left in between. This CDR3 reads CASSEFFGGEVNGYTF. In DNA form, the CDR3 reads TGTGCCAGCAGTGAATTTTTCGGAGGTGAGGTTAATGGCTACACCTTC.

The chain joins TRBV18 to TRBJ2-7; 11 bases align to TRBD1. This CDR3 has 15 amino acids. Germline trimming cut 4 bases from V and 6 bases from J; bases unmatched to any gene: 8. Germline CDR1 reads KGHSH; CDR2 reads LQKENI. The CDR3: CASSLGTGGGLEQYF. CDR3 in DNA: TGTGCCAGCTCACTTGGGACAGGGGGAGGGCTCGAGCAGTACTTC. The variable domain in full, completed from reference TRBV18 and TRBJ2-7, reads NAGVMQNPRHLVRRRGQEARLRCSPMKGHSHVYWYRQLPEEGLKFMVYLQKENIIDESGMPKERFSAEFPKEGPSILRIQQVVRGDSAAYFCASSLGTGGGLEQYFGPGTRLTVT.

V usage is TRBV6-5 and J usage is TRBJ1-2, with D unresolved. Germline V lookup: CDR1 MNHEY, CDR2 SVGAGI. CDR3 length: 15 amino acids. The V gene lost 6 bases and the J gene lost 5 bases, with 19 bases spanning the gap. The CDR3 reads CASSSSPIGSYGYTF. CDR3 coding DNA: TGTGCCAGCAGCTCTTCCCCTATAGGGAGTTATGGCTACACCTTC.

For this clone: The sample has other DNA sequences that encode this CDR3 too. The rearrangement joins TRBV19 to TRBJ1-3; no definite D call. V was clipped by 4 bases and J by 0 bases, with 7 bases between them. This CDR3 spans 14 amino acids. Germline V CDR1 and CDR2: LNHDA, SQIVND (reference sequence). As DNA, the CDR3 is TGTGCCAGTAGTACAGGATCCTCTGGAAACACCATATATTTT. It encodes CASSTGSSGNTIYF.

This CDR3 reads CASSPATGGRPQHF. In DNA, the CDR3 is TGTGCCAGCAGTCCAGCAACAGGGGGGCGACCCCAGCATTTT. The chain joins TRBV27 to TRBJ1-5; 8 bases are a match to TRBD1. The CDR3 spans 14 residues. Germline CDR1 is MNHEY and CDR2 is SMNVEV (reference sequence). After removal of 5 bases from V and 10 bases from J, the junction contained 10 bases not matched to a gene.

The rearrangement joins TRBV23-1 to TRBJ1-2; tentatively, D is TRBD1 (5 bases). TRBV23-1 is given ORF status, its function remaining uncertain. CDR3 size: 15 residues. V dropped 0 bases and J dropped 2 bases, with 10 bases sitting between them. The CDR3 region is CASSQSGVNNYGYTF. CDR3 DNA: TGCGCCAGCAGTCAATCAGGGGTCAACAACTATGGCTACACCTTC.